The present TCR beta chain was sequenced within a study of blood T cell repertoires in COVID-19. The wider study: Samples taken during acute and convalescent COVID-19 were collected in the United States, Italy and Spain.

The authors' processing: The assay estimated nucleated cells by amplifying reference gene primers. Using immunoSEQ multiplex PCR, the repertoire was profiled, and TCRdb retains in-frame clones only, with some absent. V and J calls and clone size come straight from that table; D and trimming were deduced from the DNA. The sample holds a few hundred thousand clones; about 90% are singletons and the top ten take 2.5% to 3.5%. The study counted Cohort 3 donors as recovered given two negative PCRs, clearance, or symptom resolution. This clone was observed a single time. Germline CDR1 and CDR2: ENHRY and SYGVKD. V was shortened by 2 bases and J by 5 bases, with 9 bases between the two germline ends. This CDR3 contains 13 residues.

The receptor was derived from a woman aged 25 to 39 who had recovered from COVID-19. The chain is built from TRBV10-3 and TRBJ1-1; no definite D call. The sequencing sample was made of PBMCs or T cells enriched from blood (not recorded which). CDR3 sequence reads: CAISEVGRTEAFF. CDR3 nucleotides: TGTGCCATCAGTGAGGTCGGGAGGACTGAAGCTTTCTTT.